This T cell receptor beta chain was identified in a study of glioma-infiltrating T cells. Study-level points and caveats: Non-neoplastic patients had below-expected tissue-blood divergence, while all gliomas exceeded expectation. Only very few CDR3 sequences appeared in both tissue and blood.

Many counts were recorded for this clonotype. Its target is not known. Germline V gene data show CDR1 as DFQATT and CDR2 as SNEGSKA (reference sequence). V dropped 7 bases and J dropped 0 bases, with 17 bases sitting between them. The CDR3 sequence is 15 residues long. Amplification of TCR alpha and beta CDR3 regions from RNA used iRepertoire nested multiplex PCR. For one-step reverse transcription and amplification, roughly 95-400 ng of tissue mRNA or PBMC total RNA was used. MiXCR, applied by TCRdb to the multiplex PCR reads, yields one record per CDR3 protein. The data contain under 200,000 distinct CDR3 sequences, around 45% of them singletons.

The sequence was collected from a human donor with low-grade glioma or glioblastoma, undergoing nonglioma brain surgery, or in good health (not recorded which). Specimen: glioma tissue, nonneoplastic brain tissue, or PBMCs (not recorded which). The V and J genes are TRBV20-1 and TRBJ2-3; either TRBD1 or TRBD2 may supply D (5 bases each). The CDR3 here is CSVPRQGRSTDTQYF. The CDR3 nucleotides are TGCAGTGTCCCGAGGCAGGGACGCAGCACAGATACGCAGTATTTT.